This section outlines one T cell receptor (beta chain) sequence together with its context. Its antigen has not been determined. It has no much larger one-base neighbor in the sample; base qualities were not kept. Trimming at the junction amounts to 4 bases on V and 0 bases on J, and the germline ends lie 4 bases apart. Taken from cysteine to phenylalanine, the CDR3 has 13 residues. Only the CDR3 portion is preserved as DNA: 39 bases, with reading frame beginning at the first base. CDR1 and CDR2 are read off the germline V gene as SGHDN and FVKESK. The sample originates from a study of T cell changes during pregnancy in multiple sclerosis (dated by TCRdb to the late 2010s). Looking at the study overall: The study examined how the T cell repertoire changed over the course of pregnancy in women with multiple sclerosis.

Library preparation was by the immunoSEQ multiplex PCR assay. What TCRdb holds here is the immuneACCESS table cut down to in-frame rearrangements. Part of the clones is not present; checked against another copy, under half of the missing clones reflect an unresolved V gene, and the others are unexplained. The sample table holds over 50,000 clones, of which around nine tenths were seen once. Clones ranked in the top ten supply about 5.4% of the sample. Sequencing used peripheral blood from another person, used as feeder cells. The V and J genes are TRBV14 and TRBJ2-1, with an unclear D gene assignment. The clonotype originates from a human donor whose cells served as feeder cells for cultures in a pregnancy study. The base sequence is TGTGCCAGCAGCCTAAGCTCCTACAATGAGCAGTTCTTC. Its protein reads: CASSLSSYNEQFF.